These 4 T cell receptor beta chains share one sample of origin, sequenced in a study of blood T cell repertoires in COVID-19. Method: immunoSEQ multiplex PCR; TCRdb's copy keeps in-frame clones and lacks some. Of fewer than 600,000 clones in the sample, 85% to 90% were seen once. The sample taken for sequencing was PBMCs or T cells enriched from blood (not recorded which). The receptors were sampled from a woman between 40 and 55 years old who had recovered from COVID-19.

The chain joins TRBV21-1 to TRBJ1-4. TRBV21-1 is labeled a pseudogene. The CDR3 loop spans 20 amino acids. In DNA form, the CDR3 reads TGTGCCAGCAGCAAAGTGCTCGTCGGGGGGCAATTGGGGGTTTGTGAAAAACTGTTTTTT. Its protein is CASSKVLVGGQLGVCEKLFF.

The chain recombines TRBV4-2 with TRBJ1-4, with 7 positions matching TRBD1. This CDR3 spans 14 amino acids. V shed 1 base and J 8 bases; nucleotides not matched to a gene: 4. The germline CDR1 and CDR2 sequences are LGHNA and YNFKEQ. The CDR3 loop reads CASSQVTGVEKLFF. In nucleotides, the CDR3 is TGTGCCAGCAGCCAAGTAACAGGGGTAGAAAAACTGTTTTTT.

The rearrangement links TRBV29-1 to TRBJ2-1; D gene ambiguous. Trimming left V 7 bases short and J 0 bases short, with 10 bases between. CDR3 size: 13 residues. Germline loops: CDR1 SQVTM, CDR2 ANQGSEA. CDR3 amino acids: CSARLSSYNEQFF. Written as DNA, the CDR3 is TGCAGCGCTCGTTTGAGCTCCTACAATGAGCAGTTCTTC.

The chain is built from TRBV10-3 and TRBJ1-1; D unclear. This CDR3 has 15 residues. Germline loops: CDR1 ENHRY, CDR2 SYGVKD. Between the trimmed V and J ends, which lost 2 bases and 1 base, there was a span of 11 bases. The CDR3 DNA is TGTGCCATCAGTGAGGTTAGCGGGGAGAACACTGAAGCTTTCTTT. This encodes CAISEVSGENTEAFF.